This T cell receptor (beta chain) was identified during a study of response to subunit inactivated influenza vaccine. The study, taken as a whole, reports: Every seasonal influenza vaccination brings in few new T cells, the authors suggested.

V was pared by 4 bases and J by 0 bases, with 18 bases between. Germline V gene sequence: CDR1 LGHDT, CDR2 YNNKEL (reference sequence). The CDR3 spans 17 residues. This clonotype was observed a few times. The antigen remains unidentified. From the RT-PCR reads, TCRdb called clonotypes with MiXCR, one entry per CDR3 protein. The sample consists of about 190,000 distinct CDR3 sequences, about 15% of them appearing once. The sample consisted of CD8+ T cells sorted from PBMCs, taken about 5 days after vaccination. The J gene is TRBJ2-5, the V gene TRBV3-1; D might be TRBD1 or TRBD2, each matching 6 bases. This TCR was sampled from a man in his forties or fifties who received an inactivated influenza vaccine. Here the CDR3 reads CASSPPTGAYYQETQYF. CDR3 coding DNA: TGTGCCAGCAGCCCCCCAACGGGGGCCTACTACCAAGAGACCCAGTACTTC.